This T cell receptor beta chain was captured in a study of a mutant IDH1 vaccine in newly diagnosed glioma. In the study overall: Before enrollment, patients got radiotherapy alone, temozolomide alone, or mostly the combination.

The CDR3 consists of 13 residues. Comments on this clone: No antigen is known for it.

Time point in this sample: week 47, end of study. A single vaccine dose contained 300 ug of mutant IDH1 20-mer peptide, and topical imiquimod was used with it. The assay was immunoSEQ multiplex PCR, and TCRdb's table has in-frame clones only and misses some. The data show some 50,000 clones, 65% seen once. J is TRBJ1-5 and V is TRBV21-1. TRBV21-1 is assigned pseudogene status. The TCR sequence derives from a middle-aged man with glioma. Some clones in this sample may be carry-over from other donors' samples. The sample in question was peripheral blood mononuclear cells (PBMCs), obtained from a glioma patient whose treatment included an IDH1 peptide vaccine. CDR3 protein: CASRNLGNQPQHF. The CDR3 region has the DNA TGTGCCAGCAGAAACCTGGGCAATCAGCCCCAGCATTTT.